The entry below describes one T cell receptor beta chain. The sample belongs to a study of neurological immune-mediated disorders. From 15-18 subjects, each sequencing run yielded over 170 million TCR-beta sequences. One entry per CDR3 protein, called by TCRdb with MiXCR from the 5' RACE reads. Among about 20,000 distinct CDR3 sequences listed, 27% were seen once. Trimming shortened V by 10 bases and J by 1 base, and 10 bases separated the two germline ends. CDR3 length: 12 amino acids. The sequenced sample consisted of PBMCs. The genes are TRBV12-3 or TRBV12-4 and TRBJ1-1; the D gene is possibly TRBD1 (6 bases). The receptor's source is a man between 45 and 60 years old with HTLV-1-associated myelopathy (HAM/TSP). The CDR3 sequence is CATATGNTEAFF. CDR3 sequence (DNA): TGTGCCACCGCGACAGGGAACACTGAAGCTTTCTTT.